What follows are 13 T cell receptor beta chains derived from one specimen sequenced in a study of T cells in Graves' hyperthyroidism and ophthalmopathy. Authors of the study amplified TCR beta CDR3 regions from RNA transcripts. The TCR CDR3 was amplified in a first-round RT-PCR using the HTBI primer set. Each CDR3 protein is one row after TCRdb ran MiXCR on the multiplex PCR reads. The table shows approximately 400,000 distinct CDR3 sequences, with 15% to 17% occurring only once. The sample taken for sequencing was blood. These receptors were taken from a woman aged 18 to 35 with Graves' hyperthyroidism.

The genes are TRBV15 and TRBJ1-4, with D hard to call. There are 15 residues in the CDR3. The V and J ends lost 5 bases and 0 bases respectively, with 10 bases between them. The germline gives CDR1 LNHNV, CDR2 YYDKDF (reference sequence). The CDR3: CATSVTVATNEKLFF. CDR3 in DNA: TGTGCCACCAGCGTAACGGTAGCAACTAATGAAAAACTGTTTTTT.

This clonotype showed up many times. The V gene is TRBV7-2, the J gene TRBJ2-7; D not resolved. CDR1 and CDR2 (germline): SGHTA, FQGNSA. The V end lost 1 base, the J end lost 1 base, and 11 bases lay between the germline ends. This CDR3 has 15 residues. The CDR3 loop is CASSLVNRVSYEQYF. For the CDR3, the DNA is TGTGCCAGCAGCTTAGTCAACCGGGTGTCCTACGAGCAGTACTTC.

This clonotype was recorded many times. J is TRBJ1-2 and V is TRBV28, with a weak D call TRBD1 (5 bases). The ends were cut back, 1 base at V and 5 bases at J, with 23 bases in the middle. The CDR3 contains 18 residues. Germline CDR1 and CDR2: MDHEN and SYDVKM. The DNA of the CDR3 is TGTGCCAGCAGTTTATCTTACCCACTTCAGGGAGAAGAGTATGGCTACACCTTC. Amino acid sequence: CASSLSYPLQGEEYGYTF.

This clonotype has ten or more counts. V and J are TRBV2 and TRBJ1-1; D is perhaps TRBD1 (6 bases). Germline V gives CDR1 SNHLY, CDR2 FYNNEI. CDR3 length: 15 amino acids. Deletions cut 3 bases from V and 1 base from J, with 12 bases between. The CDR3 bases are TGTGCCAGCAGTGACCCCAGGGGCCGGAACACTGAAGCTTTCTTT. Translated: CASSDPRGRNTEAFF.

There are many counts of this clonotype. The chain is built from TRBV5-1 and TRBJ2-7, with D possibly called TRBD1 or TRBD2 (5 bases each). Germline loops: CDR1 SGHRS, CDR2 YFSETQ. This CDR3 contains 14 residues. Trimming removed 0 bases from V and 3 bases from J, with 10 bases in between. The CDR3: CASSLEGRYYEQYF. The CDR3 DNA is TGCGCCAGCAGCTTGGAGGGACGATACTACGAGCAGTACTTC.

A note on this clonotype: A read error may be the cause here, since a much bigger clone is one base away. The chain is built from TRBV3-1 and TRBJ2-3, with 7 bases fitting TRBD2. CDR1 is LGHDT and CDR2 is YNNKEL in the germline V gene (reference sequence). The CDR3 spans 17 residues. Trimming cost V 3 bases and J 4 bases; bases outside gene matches: 13. CDR3 sequence (DNA): TGTGCCAGCAGCCACGAACGACTAGCCCTTGAGCCAGATACGCAGTATTTT. Translation: CASSHERLALEPDTQYF.

This clonotype was picked up a small number of times. CDR3 DNA sequence: TGTGCCAGTACCAGGACAGTACATAATCAGCCCCAGCATTTT. Amino acid sequence: CASTRTVHNQPQHF. The chain uses TRBV19 and TRBJ1-5; D is possibly TRBD1 (6 bases). The CDR3 sequence is 14 residues long. Per germline, CDR1 LNHDA and CDR2 SQIVND (reference sequence). The germline V and J ends were trimmed by 7 bases and 4 bases, with 14 bases remaining between them. Together with reference TRBV19 and TRBJ1-5, the CDR3 gives the full variable domain: DGGITQSPKYLFRKEGQNVTLSCEQNLNHDAMYWYRQDPGQGLRLIYYSQIVNDFQKGDIAEGYSVSREKKESFPLTVTSAQKNPTAFYLCASTRTVHNQPQHFGDGTRLSIL.

This clonotype was detected ten times or more. The chain has TRBV11-2 and TRBJ2-7; weak D call: TRBD2 (5 bases). Germline V gene sequence: CDR1 SGHAT, CDR2 FQNNGV. This CDR3 is 17 amino acids long. V lost 3 bases and J lost 0, with 18 bases in between. The CDR3 loop is CASSFGFAGIFSYEQYF. The CDR3 DNA reads TGTGCCAGCAGCTTTGGTTTTGCGGGCATCTTCTCCTACGAGCAGTACTTC.

This clonotype was observed a handful of times. The rearrangement joins TRBV4-1 to TRBJ2-7; D not certain. This CDR3 contains 14 residues. Germline CDR1 MGHRA, CDR2 YSYEKL. V shed 0 bases and J shed 7 bases, with 13 bases lying between them. DNA for the CDR3: TGCGCCAGCAGCCAAGATTATGCAGGTGAAGAGCAGTACTTC. Protein product: CASSQDYAGEEQYF.

This clonotype has just a few counts. CDR3 loop: CASSFRAGGDTQYF. Written as DNA, the CDR3 is TGTGCCAGCAGTTTTCGAGCGGGAGGAGATACGCAGTATTTT. The chain combines TRBV27 with TRBJ2-3; 9 bases line up with TRBD2. The germline CDR1 and CDR2 sequences are MNHEY and SMNVEV (reference sequence). The CDR3 runs 14 residues. V lost 3 bases, J lost 5 bases, and 3 bases stayed unmatched.

The rearrangement joins TRBV13 to TRBJ1-2, with D uncertain. Between the trimmed V and J ends, which lost 1 base and 0 bases, there was a span of 12 bases. This CDR3 has 16 amino acids. CDR1 and CDR2 (germline): PRHDT, FYEKMQ (reference sequence). The CDR3 protein is CASSLEATTPNYGYTF. Written as DNA, the CDR3 is TGTGCCAGCAGCTTAGAGGCTACGACACCTAACTATGGCTACACCTTC.

This clonotype was seen ten or more times. The chain has TRBV7-2 and TRBJ2-5, with unresolved D. CDR3 size: 14 residues. Germline loops: CDR1 SGHTA, CDR2 FQGNSA. With 2 bases removed from V and 3 bases from J, the gap between germline ends came to 10 bases. CDR3 DNA: TGTGCCAGCAGCTTAACGACGGTAGAAGAGACCCAGTACTTC. Its translation: CASSLTTVEETQYF.

The V gene is TRBV20-1, the J gene TRBJ1-4; D uncertain. The CDR3 has 15 residues. The germline CDR1 and CDR2 sequences are DFQATT and SNEGSKA (reference sequence). V lost 0 bases to trimming and J lost 11 bases, with 19 bases between them. CDR3 in DNA: TGCAGTGCTAGAGATCGAGACCTAGGGCTGCGGAAACTGTTTTTT. It is translated as CSARDRDLGLRKLFF.